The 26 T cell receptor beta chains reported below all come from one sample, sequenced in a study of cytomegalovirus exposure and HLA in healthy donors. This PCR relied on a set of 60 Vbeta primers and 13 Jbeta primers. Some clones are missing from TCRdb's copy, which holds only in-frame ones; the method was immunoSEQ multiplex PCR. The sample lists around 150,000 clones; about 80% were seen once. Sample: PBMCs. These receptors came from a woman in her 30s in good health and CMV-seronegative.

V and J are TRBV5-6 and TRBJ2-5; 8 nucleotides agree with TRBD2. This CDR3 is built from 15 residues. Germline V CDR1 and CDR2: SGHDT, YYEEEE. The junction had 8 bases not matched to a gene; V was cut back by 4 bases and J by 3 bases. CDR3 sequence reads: CASSHWGGGKETQYF. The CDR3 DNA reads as TGTGCCAGCAGCCACTGGGGCGGGGGGAAAGAGACCCAGTACTTC.

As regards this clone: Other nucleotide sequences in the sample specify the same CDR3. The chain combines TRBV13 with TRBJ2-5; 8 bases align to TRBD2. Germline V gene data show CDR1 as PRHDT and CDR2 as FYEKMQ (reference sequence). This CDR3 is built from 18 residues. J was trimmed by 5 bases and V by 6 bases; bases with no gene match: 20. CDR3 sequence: CASSPPFPTSVGGETQYF. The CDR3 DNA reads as TGTGCCAGCAGTCCACCTTTCCCGACTAGCGTTGGGGGTGAGACCCAGTACTTC. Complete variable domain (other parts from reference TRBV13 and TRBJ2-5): AAGVIQSPRHLIKEKRETATLKCYPIPRHDTVYWYQQGPGQDPQFLISFYEKMQSDKGSIPDRFSAQQFSDYHSELNMSSLELGDSALYFCASSPPFPTSVGGETQYFGPGTRLLVL.

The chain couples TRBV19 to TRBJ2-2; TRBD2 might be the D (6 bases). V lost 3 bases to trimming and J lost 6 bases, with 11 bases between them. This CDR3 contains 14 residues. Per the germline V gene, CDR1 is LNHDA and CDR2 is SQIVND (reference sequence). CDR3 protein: CASSITREAGELFF. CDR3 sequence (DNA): TGTGCCAGTAGTATCACCAGGGAGGCCGGGGAGCTGTTTTTT.

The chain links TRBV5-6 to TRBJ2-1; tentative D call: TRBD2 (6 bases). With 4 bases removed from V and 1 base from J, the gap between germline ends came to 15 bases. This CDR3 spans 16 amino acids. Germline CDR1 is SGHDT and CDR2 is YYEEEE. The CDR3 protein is CASSRRLAGSYNEQFF. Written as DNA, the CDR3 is TGTGCCAGCAGCCGGCGCTTGGCGGGGTCCTACAATGAGCAGTTCTTC.

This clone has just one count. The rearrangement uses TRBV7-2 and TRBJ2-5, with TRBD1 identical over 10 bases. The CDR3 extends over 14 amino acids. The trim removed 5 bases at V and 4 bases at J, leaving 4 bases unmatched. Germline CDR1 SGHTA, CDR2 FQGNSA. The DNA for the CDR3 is TGTGCCAGCAGCGCCGACAGGGGGCGAGAGACCCAGTACTTC. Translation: CASSADRGRETQYF. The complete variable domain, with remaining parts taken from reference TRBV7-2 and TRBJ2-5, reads GAGVSQSPSNKVTEKGKDVELRCDPISGHTALYWYRQSLGQGLEFLIYFQGNSAPDKSGLPSDRFSAERTGGSVSTLTIQRTQQEDSAVYLCASSADRGRETQYFGPGTRLLVL.

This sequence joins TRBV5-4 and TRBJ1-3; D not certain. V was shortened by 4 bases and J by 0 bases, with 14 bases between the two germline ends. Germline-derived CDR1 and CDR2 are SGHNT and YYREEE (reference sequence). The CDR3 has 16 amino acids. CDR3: CASSPEAESSGNTIYF. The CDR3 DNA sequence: TGTGCCAGCAGCCCAGAGGCAGAGAGCTCTGGAAACACCATATATTTT. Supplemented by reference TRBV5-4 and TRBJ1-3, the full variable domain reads ETGVTQSPTHLIKTRGQQVTLRCSSQSGHNTVSWYQQALGQGPQFIFQYYREEENGRGNFPPRFSGLQFPNYSSELNVNALELDDSALYLCASSPEAESSGNTIYFGEGSWLTVV.

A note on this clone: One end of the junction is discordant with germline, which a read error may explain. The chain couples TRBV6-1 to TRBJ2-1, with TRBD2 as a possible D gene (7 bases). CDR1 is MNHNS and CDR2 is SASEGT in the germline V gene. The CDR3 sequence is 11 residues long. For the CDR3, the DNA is TGTGCCAGCAGTGAATTGGGGGGGCTCGTCTTC. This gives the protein CASSELGGLVF.

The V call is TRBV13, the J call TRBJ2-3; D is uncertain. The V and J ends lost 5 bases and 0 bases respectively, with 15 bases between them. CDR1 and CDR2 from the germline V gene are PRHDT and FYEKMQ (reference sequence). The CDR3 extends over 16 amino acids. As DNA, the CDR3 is TGTGCCAGCAGCCCTCGAAGGAGAAGAAGCACAGATACGCAGTATTTT. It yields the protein CASSPRRRRSTDTQYF.

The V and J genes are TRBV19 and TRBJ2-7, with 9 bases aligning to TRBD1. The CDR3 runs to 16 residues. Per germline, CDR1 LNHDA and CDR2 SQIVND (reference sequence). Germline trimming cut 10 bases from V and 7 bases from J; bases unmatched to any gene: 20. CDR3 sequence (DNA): TGTGCCAACCGGGACAGGGATAGCGGTATGGTCGAGGAGCAGTACTTC. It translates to CANRDRDSGMVEEQYF.

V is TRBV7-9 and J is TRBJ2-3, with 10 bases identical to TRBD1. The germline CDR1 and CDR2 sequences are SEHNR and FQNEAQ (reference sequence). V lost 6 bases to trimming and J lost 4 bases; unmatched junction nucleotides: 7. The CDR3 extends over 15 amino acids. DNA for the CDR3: TGTGCCAGCAGTAGACAGGGGGCGCGTGCAGATACGCAGTATTTT. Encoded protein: CASSRQGARADTQYF.

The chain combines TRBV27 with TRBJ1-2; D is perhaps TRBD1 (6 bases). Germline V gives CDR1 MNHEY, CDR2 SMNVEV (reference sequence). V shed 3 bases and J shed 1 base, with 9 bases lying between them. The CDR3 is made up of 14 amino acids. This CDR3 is CASSLDRLNYGYTF. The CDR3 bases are TGTGCCAGCAGTTTGGACAGACTTAACTATGGCTACACCTTC.

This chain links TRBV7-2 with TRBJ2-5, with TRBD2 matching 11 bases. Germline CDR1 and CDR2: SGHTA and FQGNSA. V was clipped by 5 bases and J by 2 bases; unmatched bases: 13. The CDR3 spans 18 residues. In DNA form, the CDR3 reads TGTGCCAGCAGCAAGCCCTACTCCGGGACTAGCGGACAAGAGACCCAGTACTTC. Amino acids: CASSKPYSGTSGQETQYF.

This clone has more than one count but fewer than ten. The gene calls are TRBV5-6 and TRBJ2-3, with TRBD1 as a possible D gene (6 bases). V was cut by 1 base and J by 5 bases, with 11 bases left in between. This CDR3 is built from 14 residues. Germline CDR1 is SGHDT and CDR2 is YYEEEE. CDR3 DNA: TGTGCCAGCAGCTTGTTGTTCAGGGGAGATACGCAGTATTTT. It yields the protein CASSLLFRGDTQYF.

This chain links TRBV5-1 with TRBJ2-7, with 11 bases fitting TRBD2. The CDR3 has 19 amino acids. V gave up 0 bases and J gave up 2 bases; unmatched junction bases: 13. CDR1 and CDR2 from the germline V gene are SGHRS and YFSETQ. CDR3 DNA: TGCGCCAGCAGCTTGGGTGATAGCGGGGGGGCCCTGGACCCCTACGAGCAGTACTTC. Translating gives CASSLGDSGGALDPYEQYF.

CDR3: CASSYSGDGNTIYF. CDR3 DNA sequence: TGTGCCAGCAGCTACTCAGGGGACGGAAACACCATATATTTT. The chain combines TRBV27 with TRBJ1-3; perhaps TRBD1 as D (6 bases). From germline, CDR1 is MNHEY and CDR2 SMNVEV (reference sequence). The CDR3 loop spans 14 amino acids. Between the trimmed V and J ends, which lost 6 bases and 4 bases, there was a span of 13 bases.

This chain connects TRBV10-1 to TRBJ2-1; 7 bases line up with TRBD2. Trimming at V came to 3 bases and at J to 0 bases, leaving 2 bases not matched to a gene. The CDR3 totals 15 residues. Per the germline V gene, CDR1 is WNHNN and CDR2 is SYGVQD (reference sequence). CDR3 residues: CASSEAGSSYNEQFF. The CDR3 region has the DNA TGCGCCAGCAGTGAAGCGGGGAGCTCCTACAATGAGCAGTTCTTC.

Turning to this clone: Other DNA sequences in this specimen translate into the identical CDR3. CDR3 sequence: CASSQEQGGTEAFF. The CDR3 region has the DNA TGTGCCAGCAGCCAGGAACAGGGGGGCACTGAAGCTTTCTTT. The chain joins TRBV4-2 to TRBJ1-1; 8 positions agree with TRBD1. The J segment lost 4 bases and the V segment lost 3 bases, leaving 4 bases of the junction unmatched. The CDR3 is made up of 14 amino acids. CDR1 and CDR2 from the germline V gene are LGHNA and YNFKEQ.

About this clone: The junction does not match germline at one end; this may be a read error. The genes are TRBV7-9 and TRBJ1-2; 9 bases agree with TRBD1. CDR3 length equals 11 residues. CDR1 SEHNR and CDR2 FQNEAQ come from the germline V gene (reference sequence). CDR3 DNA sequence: TGTGCCAGCAGCCAAGGGGACAGGGCTTCCTTC. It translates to CASSQGDRASF.

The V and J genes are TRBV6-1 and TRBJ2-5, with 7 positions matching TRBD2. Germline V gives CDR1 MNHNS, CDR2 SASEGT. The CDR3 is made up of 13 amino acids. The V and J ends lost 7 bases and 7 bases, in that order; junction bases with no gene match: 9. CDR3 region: CASTIYPGGTQYF. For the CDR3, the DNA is TGTGCCAGCACCATCTACCCGGGGGGGACCCAGTACTTC.

The CDR3 DNA reads as TGTGCCACCAGCAGGACCCGGGACACCAATGAGCAGTTCTTC. Translating it yields CATSRTRDTNEQFF. The chain joins TRBV15 to TRBJ2-1; D might be TRBD1 (6 bases). Germline lookup yields CDR1 LNHNV and CDR2 YYDKDF (reference sequence). The CDR3 is made up of 14 amino acids. Trimming took 3 bases from V and 6 from J, leaving 12 bases between them. Using reference TRBV15 and TRBJ2-1 for the parts outside the CDR3, the full variable domain is DAMVIQNPRYQVTQFGKPVTLSCSQTLNHNVMYWYQQKSSQAPKLLFHYYDKDFNNEADTPDNFQSRRPNTSFCFLDIRSPGLGDTAMYLCATSRTRDTNEQFFGPGTRLTVL.

CDR3 nucleotides: TGCGCCAGCAGCTTGTCAGGTTCCAGTGGTTATGAAAAACTGTTTTTT. Translating it yields CASSLSGSSGYEKLFF. V usage is TRBV5-1 and J usage is TRBJ1-4; the D is unclear. This CDR3 spans 16 amino acids. Germline V CDR1 and CDR2: SGHRS, YFSETQ. Trimming pared 1 base from V and 6 bases from J, leaving 16 bases between.

CDR3 DNA: TGCAGCGTTGAAGATTTGAGGAACTATGGCTACACCTTC. This encodes CSVEDLRNYGYTF. The chain is built from TRBV29-1 and TRBJ1-2; D remains unclear. CDR1 SQVTM and CDR2 ANQGSEA come from the germline V gene. The CDR3 totals 13 residues. V was cut by 0 bases and J by 2 bases, with 7 bases left in between.

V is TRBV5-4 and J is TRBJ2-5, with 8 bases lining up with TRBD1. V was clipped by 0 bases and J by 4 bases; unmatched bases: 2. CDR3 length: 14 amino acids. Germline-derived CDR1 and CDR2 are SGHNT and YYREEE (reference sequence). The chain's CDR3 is CASSLGTGRETQYF. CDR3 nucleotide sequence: TGTGCCAGCAGCTTGGGGACAGGGCGAGAGACCCAGTACTTC.

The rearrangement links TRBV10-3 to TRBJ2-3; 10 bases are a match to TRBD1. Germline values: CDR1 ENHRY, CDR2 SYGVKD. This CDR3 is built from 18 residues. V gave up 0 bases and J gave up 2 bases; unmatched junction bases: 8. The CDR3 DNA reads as TGTGCCATCAGTGAGTCGGCCATTGGGACAGGGGACACAGATACGCAGTATTTT. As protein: CAISESAIGTGDTDTQYF.

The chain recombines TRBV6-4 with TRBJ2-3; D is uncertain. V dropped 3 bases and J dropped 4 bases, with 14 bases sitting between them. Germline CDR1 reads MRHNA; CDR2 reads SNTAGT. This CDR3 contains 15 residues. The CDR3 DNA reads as TGTGCCAGCAGTGAGCAAATATCCGGGTCAGATACGCAGTATTTT. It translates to CASSEQISGSDTQYF.

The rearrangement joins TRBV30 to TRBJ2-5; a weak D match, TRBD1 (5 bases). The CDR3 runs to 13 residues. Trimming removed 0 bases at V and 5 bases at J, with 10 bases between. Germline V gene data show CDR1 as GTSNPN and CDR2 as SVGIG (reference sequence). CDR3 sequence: CAWSVQAVETQYF. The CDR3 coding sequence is TGTGCCTGGAGTGTACAGGCCGTCGAGACCCAGTACTTC.